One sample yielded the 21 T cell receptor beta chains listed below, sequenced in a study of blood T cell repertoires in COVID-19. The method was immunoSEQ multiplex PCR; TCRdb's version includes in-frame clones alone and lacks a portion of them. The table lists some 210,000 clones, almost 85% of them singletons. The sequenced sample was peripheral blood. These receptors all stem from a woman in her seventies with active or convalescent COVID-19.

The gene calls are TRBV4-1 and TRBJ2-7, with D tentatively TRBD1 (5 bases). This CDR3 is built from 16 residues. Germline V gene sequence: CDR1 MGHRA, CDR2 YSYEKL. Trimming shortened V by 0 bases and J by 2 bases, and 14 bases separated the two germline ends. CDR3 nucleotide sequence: TGCGCCAGCAGCCAAGATTTATCAGGGTTTCCCTACGAGCAGTACTTC. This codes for CASSQDLSGFPYEQYF.

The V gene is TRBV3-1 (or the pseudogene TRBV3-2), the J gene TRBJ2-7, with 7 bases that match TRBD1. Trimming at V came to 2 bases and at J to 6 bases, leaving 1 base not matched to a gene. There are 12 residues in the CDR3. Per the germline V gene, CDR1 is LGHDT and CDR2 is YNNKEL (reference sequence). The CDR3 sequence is CASSQYRGEQYF. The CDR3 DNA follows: TGTGCCAGCAGCCAATACAGGGGCGAGCAGTACTTC.

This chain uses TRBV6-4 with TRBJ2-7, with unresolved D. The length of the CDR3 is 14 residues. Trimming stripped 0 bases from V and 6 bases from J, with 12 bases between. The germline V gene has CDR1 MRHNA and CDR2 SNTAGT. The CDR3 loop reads CASSDSGFQCEQYF. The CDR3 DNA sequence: TGTGCCAGCAGTGACTCTGGCTTCCAGTGCGAGCAGTACTTC.

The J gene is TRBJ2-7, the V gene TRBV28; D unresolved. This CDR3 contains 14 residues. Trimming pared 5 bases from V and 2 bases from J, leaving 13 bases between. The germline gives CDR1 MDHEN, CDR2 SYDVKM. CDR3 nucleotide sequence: TGTGCCAGCAGTCTTGGGCAGTCCGCCTACGAGCAGTACTTC. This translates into CASSLGQSAYEQYF.

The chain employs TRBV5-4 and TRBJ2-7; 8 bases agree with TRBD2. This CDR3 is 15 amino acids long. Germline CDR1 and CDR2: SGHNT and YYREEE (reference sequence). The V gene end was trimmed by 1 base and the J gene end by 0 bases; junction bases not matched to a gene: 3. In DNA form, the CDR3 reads TGTGCCAGCAGCTTGAAGCGGGAGAACTCCTACGAGCAGTACTTC. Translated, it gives CASSLKRENSYEQYF.

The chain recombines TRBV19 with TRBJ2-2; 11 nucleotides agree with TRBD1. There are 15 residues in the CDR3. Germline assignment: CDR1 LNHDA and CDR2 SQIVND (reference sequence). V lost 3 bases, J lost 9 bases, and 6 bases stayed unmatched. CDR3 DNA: TGTGCCAGTAGTATGGACAGGGGGCCAAGGTGGGAGCTGTTTTTT. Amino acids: CASSMDRGPRWELFF.

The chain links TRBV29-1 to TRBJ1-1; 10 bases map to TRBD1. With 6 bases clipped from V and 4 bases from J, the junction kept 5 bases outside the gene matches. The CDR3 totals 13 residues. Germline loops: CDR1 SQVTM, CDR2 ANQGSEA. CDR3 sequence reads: CSVETGGGTEAFF. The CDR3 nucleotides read TGCAGCGTCGAGACAGGGGGCGGCACTGAAGCTTTCTTT.

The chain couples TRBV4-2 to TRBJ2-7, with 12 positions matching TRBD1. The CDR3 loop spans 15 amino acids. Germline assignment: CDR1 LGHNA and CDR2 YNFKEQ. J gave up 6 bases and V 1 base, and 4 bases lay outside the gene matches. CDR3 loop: CASSQAGDRGREQYF. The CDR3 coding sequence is TGTGCCAGCAGCCAAGCGGGGGACAGGGGGCGCGAGCAGTACTTC.

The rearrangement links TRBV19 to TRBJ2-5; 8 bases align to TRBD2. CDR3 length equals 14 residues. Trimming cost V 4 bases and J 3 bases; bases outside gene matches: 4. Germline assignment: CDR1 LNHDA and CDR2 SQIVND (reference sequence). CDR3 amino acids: CASSTGGVKETQYF. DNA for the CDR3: TGTGCCAGTAGTACCGGGGGGGTTAAAGAGACCCAGTACTTC.

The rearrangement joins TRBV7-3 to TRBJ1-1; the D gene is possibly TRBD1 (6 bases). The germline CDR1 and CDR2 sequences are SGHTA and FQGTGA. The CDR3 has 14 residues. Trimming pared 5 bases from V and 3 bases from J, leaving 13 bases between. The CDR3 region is CASSLQQGHTEAFF. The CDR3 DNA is TGTGCCAGCAGCCTCCAACAGGGACACACTGAAGCTTTCTTT.

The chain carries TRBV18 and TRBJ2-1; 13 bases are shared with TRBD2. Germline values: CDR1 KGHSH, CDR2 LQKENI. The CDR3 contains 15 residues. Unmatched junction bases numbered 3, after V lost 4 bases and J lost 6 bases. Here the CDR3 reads CASSRRTSGSNEQFF. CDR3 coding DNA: TGTGCCAGCTCACGGCGGACTAGCGGGAGCAATGAGCAGTTCTTC.

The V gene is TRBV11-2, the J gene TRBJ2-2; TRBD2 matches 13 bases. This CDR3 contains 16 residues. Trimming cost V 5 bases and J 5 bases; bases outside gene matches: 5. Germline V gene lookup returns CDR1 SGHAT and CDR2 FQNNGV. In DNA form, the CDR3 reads TGTGCCAGCAGCAAAGGACTAGCGGGAGTTACCGGGGAGCTGTTTTTT. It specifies CASSKGLAGVTGELFF. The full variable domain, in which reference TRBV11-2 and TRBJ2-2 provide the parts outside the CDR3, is EAGVAQSPRYKIIEKRQSVAFWCNPISGHATLYWYQQILGQGPKLLIQFQNNGVVDDSQLPKDRFSAERLKGVDSTLKIQPAKLEDSAVYLCASSKGLAGVTGELFFGEGSRLTVL.

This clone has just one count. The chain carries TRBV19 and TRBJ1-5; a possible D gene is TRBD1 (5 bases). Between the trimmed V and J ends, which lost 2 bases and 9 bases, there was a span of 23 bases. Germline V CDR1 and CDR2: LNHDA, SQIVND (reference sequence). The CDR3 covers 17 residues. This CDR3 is CASSIFAFSGDPRPQHF. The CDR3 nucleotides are TGTGCCAGTAGTATATTCGCGTTCTCGGGGGACCCGCGGCCCCAGCATTTT. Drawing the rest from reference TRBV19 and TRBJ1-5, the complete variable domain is DGGITQSPKYLFRKEGQNVTLSCEQNLNHDAMYWYRQDPGQGLRLIYYSQIVNDFQKGDIAEGYSVSREKKESFPLTVTSAQKNPTAFYLCASSIFAFSGDPRPQHFGDGTRLSIL.

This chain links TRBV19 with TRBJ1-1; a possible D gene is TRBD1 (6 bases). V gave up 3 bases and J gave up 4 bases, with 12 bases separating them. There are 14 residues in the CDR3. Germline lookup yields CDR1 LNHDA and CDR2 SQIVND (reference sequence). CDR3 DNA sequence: TGTGCCAGTAGTATTGGGGGCGGTGGCACTGAAGCTTTCTTT. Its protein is CASSIGGGGTEAFF.

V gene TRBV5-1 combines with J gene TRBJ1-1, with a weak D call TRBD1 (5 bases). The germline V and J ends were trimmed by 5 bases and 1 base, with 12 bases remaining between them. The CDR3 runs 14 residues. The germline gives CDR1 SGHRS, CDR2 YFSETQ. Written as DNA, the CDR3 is TGCGCCAGCAGATACGGGACTCAGAACACTGAAGCTTTCTTT. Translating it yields CASRYGTQNTEAFF.

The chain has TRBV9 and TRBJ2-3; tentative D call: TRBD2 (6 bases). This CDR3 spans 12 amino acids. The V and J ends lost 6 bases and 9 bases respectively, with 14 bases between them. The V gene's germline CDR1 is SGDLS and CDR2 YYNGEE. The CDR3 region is CASTNLGGTQYF. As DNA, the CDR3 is TGTGCCAGCACCAACCTTGGGGGGACGCAGTATTTT.

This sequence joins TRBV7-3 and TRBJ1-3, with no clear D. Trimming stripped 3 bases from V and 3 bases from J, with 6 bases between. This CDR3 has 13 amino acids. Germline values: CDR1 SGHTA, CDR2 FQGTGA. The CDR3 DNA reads TGTGCCAGCAGCTTCGGGTTTGGAAACACCATATATTTT. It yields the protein CASSFGFGNTIYF. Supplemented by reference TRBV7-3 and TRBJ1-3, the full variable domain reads GAGVSQTPSNKVTEKGKYVELRCDPISGHTALYWYRQSLGQGPEFLIYFQGTGAADDSGLPNDRFFAVRPEGSVSTLKIQRTERGDSAVYLCASSFGFGNTIYFGEGSWLTVV.

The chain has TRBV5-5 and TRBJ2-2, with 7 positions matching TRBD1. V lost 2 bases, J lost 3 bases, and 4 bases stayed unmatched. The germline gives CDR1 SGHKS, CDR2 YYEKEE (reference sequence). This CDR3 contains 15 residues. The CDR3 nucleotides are TGTGCCAGCAGCTTTGAGGGGGCGGACACCGGGGAGCTGTTTTTT. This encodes CASSFEGADTGELFF.

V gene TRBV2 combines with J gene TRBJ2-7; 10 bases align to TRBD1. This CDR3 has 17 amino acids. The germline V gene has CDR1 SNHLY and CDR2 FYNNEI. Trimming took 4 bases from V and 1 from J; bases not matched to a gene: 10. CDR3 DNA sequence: TGTGCCAGCAGTGCCTTCCCAAGACAGGGGGCTTCCTACGAGCAGTACTTC. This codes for CASSAFPRQGASYEQYF.

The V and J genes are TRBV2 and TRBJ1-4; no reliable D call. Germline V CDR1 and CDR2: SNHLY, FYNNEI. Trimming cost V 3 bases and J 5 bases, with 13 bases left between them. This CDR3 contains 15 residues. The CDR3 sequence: CASSEPIDPNEKLFF. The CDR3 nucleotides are TGTGCCAGCAGTGAGCCTATAGATCCAAATGAAAAACTGTTTTTT.

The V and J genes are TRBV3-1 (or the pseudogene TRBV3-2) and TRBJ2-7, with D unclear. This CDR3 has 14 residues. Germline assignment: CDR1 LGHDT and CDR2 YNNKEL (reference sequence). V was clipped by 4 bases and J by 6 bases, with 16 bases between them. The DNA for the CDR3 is TGTGCCAGCAGCCTACCGGGTGGATATACCGAGCAGTACTTC. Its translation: CASSLPGGYTEQYF.